The rows below give T cell receptor beta chains drawn from one sample of a study of CD8 T cells in ankylosing spondylitis. In TCRdb, the 5' RACE reads were re-called with MiXCR into one record per CDR3 protein. The data contain 150,000 to 200,000 distinct CDR3 sequences, over 10% of them singletons. The specimen sequenced was blood, either unsorted or a sorted T cell fraction (not recorded which). All receptors derive from a female donor with ankylosing spondylitis or in good health (not recorded which). CDR3s leave out the opening cysteine and the closing phenylalanine or tryptophan.

j_call,v_call,cdr3_aa
TRBJ2-1,TRBV7-3,ASSQHEGLAFEQF
TRBJ2-7,TRBV11-1,ASSLGSGEFYEQY
TRBJ1-1,TRBV20-1,SGGPGGYTEAF
TRBJ2-7,TRBV6-1,ASIPGGLAGDYEQY
TRBJ2-3,TRBV11-1,ASSYGSRGAAHSDTQY
TRBJ2-1,TRBV5-1,ASSIRLAGVSSYNEQF
TRBJ2-2,TRBV18,ASSLYSASGNTGELF
TRBJ2-3,TRBV7-3,ASKLRGGSRTDTQY
TRBJ1-1,TRBV5-1,ASRGQGALTEAF
TRBJ1-6,TRBV6-2/TRBV6-3,ASSRTGLRSPLH
TRBJ2-5,TRBV18,ASSPDWGGETQY
TRBJ2-7,TRBV20-1,SALDLLGQY
TRBJ2-2,TRBV12-3/TRBV12-4,ASTGAGPNTGELF
TRBJ2-1,TRBV6-2/TRBV6-3,ASSYSTGPVDSEGQF
TRBJ2-1,TRBV20-1,SASTGTGSYNEQF
TRBJ2-7,TRBV29-1,SVMASIYEQY
TRBJ2-4,TRBV24-1,ATSDLTRGNIQY
TRBJ1-1,TRBV6-4,ASSGGENTEAF
TRBJ2-7,TRBV6-1,ASSEDYYGSSYEQY
TRBJ2-3,TRBV29-1,SVKRFGPSTDTQY
TRBJ2-3,TRBV24-1,ATSDFAGLHTQY
TRBJ1-1,TRBV28,ATGPWGTEAF
TRBJ2-7,TRBV6-2/TRBV6-3,ASYETQFGGKGEQY
TRBJ2-3,TRBV4-2,ASSLVTETQY
TRBJ1-1,TRBV2,AISEGFTEAF
TRBJ1-3,TRBV6-1,ASGVSSGNTIY
TRBJ2-2,TRBV7-9,ASSLDGGALTGELF
TRBJ2-7,TRBV5-1,ASSLLGVASYEQY
TRBJ1-1,TRBV15,ATSEGDTEAF
TRBJ2-1,TRBV5-1,ASGWAGLGNEQF
TRBJ2-3,TRBV21-1,ASSFDTQY
TRBJ2-1,TRBV12-3/TRBV12-4,ATGVAGGYEQF
TRBJ1-2,TRBV20-1,SAREAGKGT
TRBJ2-5,TRBV29-1,SVDPGTVETQY
TRBJ2-7,TRBV5-1,ASSLSGIYEQY
TRBJ2-1,TRBV7-9,ASRSTLGHEQF
TRBJ2-3,TRBV12-3/TRBV12-4,ASSAGTGSTDTQY
TRBJ1-3,TRBV4-2,ASSQDPGQGNTIY
TRBJ2-7,TRBV7-2,ASSPSGDYEQY
TRBJ1-6,TRBV7-2,ASSLAGPLGSPLH
TRBJ1-1,TRBV7-2,ASSLGVWANTEAF
TRBJ1-1,TRBV5-1,ASSQRTRDGNTEAF
TRBJ2-7,TRBV7-2,ASSLNLAGDEQY
TRBJ2-7,TRBV5-1,ASSPGHYEQY
TRBJ1-4,TRBV7-2,ASSLAAGKNEKLF
TRBJ2-1,TRBV27,ASSFGLAGVKQF
TRBJ2-5,TRBV6-2/TRBV6-3,ASRLAGAETQY
TRBJ1-2,TRBV20-1,SASPGTGDINYGYT
TRBJ2-1,TRBV5-1,ASSPGLAGDNEQF
TRBJ2-4,TRBV7-3,ASSLINAARY
TRBJ1-2,TRBV27,ASSLVQGLTNYGYT
TRBJ1-2,TRBV5-6,ASSPVRLPYGYT
TRBJ2-1,TRBV5-5,ASSLEAGMVYEQF